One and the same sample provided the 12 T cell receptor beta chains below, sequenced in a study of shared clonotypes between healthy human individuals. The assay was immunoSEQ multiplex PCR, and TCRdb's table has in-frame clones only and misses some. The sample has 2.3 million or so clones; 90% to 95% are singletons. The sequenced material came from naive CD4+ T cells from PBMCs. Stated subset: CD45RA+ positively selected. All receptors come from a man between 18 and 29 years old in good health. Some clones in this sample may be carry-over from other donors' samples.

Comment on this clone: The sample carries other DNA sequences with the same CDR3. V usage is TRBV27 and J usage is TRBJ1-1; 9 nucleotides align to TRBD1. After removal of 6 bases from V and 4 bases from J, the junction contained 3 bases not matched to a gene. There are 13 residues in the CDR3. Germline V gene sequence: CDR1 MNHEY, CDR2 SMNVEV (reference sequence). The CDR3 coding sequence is TGTGCCAGCAGCAGACAGGGGGGCACTGAAGCTTTCTTT. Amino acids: CASSRQGGTEAFF.

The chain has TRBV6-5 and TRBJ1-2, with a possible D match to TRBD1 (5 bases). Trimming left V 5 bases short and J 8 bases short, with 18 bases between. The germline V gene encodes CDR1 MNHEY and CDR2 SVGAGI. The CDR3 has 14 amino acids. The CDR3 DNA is TGTGCCAGCAGTCTCCAACCGGGGGTTTTCGGCTACACCTTC. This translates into CASSLQPGVFGYTF.

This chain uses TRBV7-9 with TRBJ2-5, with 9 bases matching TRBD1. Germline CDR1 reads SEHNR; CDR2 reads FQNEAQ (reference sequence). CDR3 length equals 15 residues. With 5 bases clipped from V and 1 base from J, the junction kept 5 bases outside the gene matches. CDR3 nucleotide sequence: TGTGCCAGCAGCCCGCCGGGACAGGGCCAAGAGACCCAGTACTTC. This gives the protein CASSPPGQGQETQYF.

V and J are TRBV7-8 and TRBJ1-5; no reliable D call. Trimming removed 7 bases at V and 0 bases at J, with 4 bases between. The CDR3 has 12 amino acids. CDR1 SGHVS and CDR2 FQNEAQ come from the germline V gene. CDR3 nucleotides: TGTGCCAGCACCAATAGCAATCAGCCCCAGCATTTT. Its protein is CASTNSNQPQHF.

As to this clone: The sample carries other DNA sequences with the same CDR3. The CDR3 region has the DNA TGCGCCAGCAGCTTGGCAGGCGCCCCCTCCTACGAGCAGTACTTC. Residues: CASSLAGAPSYEQYF. This chain links TRBV5-1 with TRBJ2-7; D unresolved. CDR3 length: 15 residues. The V end lost 0 bases, the J end lost 0 bases, and 10 bases lay between the germline ends. Germline V gives CDR1 SGHRS, CDR2 YFSETQ.

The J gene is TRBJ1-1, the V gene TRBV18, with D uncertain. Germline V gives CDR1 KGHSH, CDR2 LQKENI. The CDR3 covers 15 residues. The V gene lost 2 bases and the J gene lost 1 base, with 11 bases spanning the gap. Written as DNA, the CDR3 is TGTGCCAGCTCACCAGTTGTGGGAGGGAACACTGAAGCTTTCTTT. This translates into CASSPVVGGNTEAFF.

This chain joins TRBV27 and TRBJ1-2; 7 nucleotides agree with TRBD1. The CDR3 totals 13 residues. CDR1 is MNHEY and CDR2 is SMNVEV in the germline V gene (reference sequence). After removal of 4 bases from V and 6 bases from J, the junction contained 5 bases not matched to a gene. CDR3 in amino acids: CASSSGGKDGYTF. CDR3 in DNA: TGTGCCAGCAGTTCAGGGGGTAAGGATGGCTACACCTTC.

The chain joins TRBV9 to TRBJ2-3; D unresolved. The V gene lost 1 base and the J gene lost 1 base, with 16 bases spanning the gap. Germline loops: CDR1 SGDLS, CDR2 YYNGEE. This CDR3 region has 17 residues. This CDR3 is CASSVPWGDSGTDTQYF. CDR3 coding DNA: TGTGCCAGCAGCGTACCTTGGGGTGATTCCGGCACAGATACGCAGTATTTT.

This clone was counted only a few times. The CDR3 DNA reads TGCGCCAGCAGCCAACTGGACAGCGGACTAGCTTTCTTT. It codes for CASSQLDSGLAFF. The rearrangement uses TRBV4-1 and TRBJ1-1, with D perhaps matching TRBD1 (6 bases). V lost 2 bases, J lost 10 bases, and 14 bases lay in between. Germline V gene lookup returns CDR1 MGHRA and CDR2 YSYEKL. This CDR3 is 13 amino acids long.

The CDR3 DNA reads as TGTGCCTGGAGACGACTCCCTGCCACAGATACGCAGTATTTT. As protein: CAWRRLPATDTQYF. This sequence joins TRBV30 and TRBJ2-3; no definite D call. Germline CDR1 and CDR2: GTSNPN and SVGIG (reference sequence). The CDR3 sequence is 14 residues long. V was pared by 3 bases and J by 2 bases, with 12 bases between.

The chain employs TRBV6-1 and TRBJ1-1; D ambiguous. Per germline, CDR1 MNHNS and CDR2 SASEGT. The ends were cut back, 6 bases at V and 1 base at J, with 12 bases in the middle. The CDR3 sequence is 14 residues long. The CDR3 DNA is TGTGCCAGCAGCCTCAGCCCACCGAACACTGAAGCTTTCTTT. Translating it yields CASSLSPPNTEAFF.

The DNA of the CDR3 is TGTGCCAGCAGCGACAGGGGTCGGGTCACACCCGGGGAGCTGTTTTTT. As protein: CASSDRGRVTPGELFF. The chain combines TRBV7-3 with TRBJ2-2; 8 bases match TRBD1. The CDR3 consists of 16 residues. The ends lost 5 bases at V and 6 bases at J; junction bases unmatched: 11. Germline assignment: CDR1 SGHTA and CDR2 FQGTGA.